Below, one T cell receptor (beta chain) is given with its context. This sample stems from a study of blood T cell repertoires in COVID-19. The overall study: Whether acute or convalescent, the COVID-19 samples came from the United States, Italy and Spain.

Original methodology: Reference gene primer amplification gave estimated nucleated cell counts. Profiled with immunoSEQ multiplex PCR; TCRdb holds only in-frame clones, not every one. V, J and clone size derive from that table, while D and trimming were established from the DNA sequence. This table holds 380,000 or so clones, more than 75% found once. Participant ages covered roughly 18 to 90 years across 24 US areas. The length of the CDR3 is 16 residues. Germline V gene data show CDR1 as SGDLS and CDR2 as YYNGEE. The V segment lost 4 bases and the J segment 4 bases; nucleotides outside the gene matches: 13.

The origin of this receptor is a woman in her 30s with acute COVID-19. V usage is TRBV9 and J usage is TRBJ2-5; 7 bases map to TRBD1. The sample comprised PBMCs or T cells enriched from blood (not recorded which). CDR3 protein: CASSPTTGTALETQYF. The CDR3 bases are TGTGCCAGCAGCCCTACGACCGGGACAGCACTAGAGACCCAGTACTTC.